The present entry profiles one T cell receptor (beta chain) with its context. This clone's antigen is unknown. There are no base qualities to consult, and no much larger clone falls within one base. The trial excluded patients who had a history of autoimmune disease or were on systemic immunosuppression. Peripheral blood for TCR sequencing was collected from all dose cohorts at baseline, on cycle 4 day 1, and on cycle 7 day 1. Samples were obtained from an open-label, multicenter, first-in-human phase I dose-escalation trial of ivuxolimab. The trial enrolled adults with locally advanced or metastatic head and neck squamous cell, hepatocellular, melanoma or renal cell carcinoma. Before TCR sequencing, CD4+ T cells and CD8+ T cells were sorted from peripheral blood as separate populations. This record belongs to a study of OX40 agonist ivuxolimab in advanced cancers. With respect to the entire study: The costimulatory receptor OX40 (CD134) was targeted by ivuxolimab, a fully human IgG2 agonistic monoclonal antibody. The monotherapy dose-escalation portion (N of about 50 patients) of the phase I ivuxolimab trial is reported in the paper. Peripheral TCRbeta sequencing was intended to test whether TCR sequence diversity was altered and clonal T-cell expansion was caused by ivuxolimab. Three dose-escalation patients achieved partial responses, one with hepatocellular carcinoma and two with cutaneous melanoma. In the dose-escalation cohort, around 80% of patients were male, and the mean age was 60 years with a range of roughly 23 to 79. Of the roughly 54 patients in dose escalation, about 19 had hepatocellular carcinoma, about 15 had melanoma, 9 had renal cell carcinoma and 9 had head and neck cancer. Intravenous ivuxolimab was administered to patients every 2 weeks at six dose levels: 0.01, 0.1, 0.3, 1.5, 3 and 10 mg/kg. Patients were allowed to have had prior anti-PD-1, anti-PD-L1 or anti-CTLA-4 therapy, and approximately 40% of the dose-escalation patients had been treated with checkpoint inhibitors. Overall results and qualifications from the work: At doses of 0.1 to 3.0 mg/kg, clonal expansion of both CD4+ and CD8+ blood T cells was observed from baseline to week 6. Low levels of normalized T-cell clonal expansion were also shown by some nonresponding patients. After ivuxolimab, expanded clones were on average more numerous among CD8+ T cells than among CD4+ T cells. Antigen specificity was not determined for the clonally expanded peripheral T cells. Partial responders in the 0.1-3.0 mg/kg groups had among the lowest normalized peripheral clonal expansion, especially among CD8+ T cells.

Genomic DNA was isolated from the sorted cells so that the TCRbeta CDR3 region could be sequenced. The immunoSEQ Assay was used to sequence the TCRbeta CDR3 regions. TCRdb's version of the immuneACCESS table is confined to in-frame rearrangements and falls short of the full clone set. An unresolved V gene accounts for under half of the shortfall where checked; the remainder is of unknown origin. For this sample the table gives around 74,000 clones, of which about nine tenths were detected only once. The ten biggest clones cover 0.5% to 0.6% of the sample. Sequencing used CD4+ or CD8+ T cells sorted from blood, obtained in a trial of the OX40 agonist ivuxolimab. The TCR originated in an adult with an advanced solid tumor such as melanoma, head and neck, liver or kidney cancer.

CDR3 loop: CASSLTRPSGRSTDTQYF. The DNA is TGTGCCAGCAGCTTAACGCGGCCCAGCGGGAGAAGCACAGATACGCAGTATTTT. The rearranged chain carries TRBV7-3 and TRBJ2-3; 8 nucleotides in the junction match TRBD2. V trim: 0 bases; J trim: 0 bases; unmatched bases: 8. The germline V gene provides CDR1 SGHTA and CDR2 FQGTGA. The CDR3 runs 18 residues from the cysteine to the phenylalanine. Only CDR3 DNA remains: 54 bases, in frame from the first base. With the rest looked up from the reference TRBV7-3 and TRBJ2-3 genes rather than sequenced, the full variable domain is GAGVSQTPSNKVTEKGKYVELRCDPISGHTALYWYRQSLGQGPEFLIYFQGTGAADDSGLPNDRFFAVRPEGSVSTLKIQRTERGDSAVYLCASSLTRPSGRSTDTQYFGPGTRLTVL.